This TCR beta chain derives from a study of blood T cell repertoires in COVID-19 (dated by TCRdb to about 2020). Regarding the complete study: Collaborator samples came from the United States, Italy and Spain and covered acute and convalescent phases of COVID-19. The sample metadata nearly always contained a de-identified subject ID, COVID-19 status, age in years and sex. The repertoires were released in a freely available public database intended as a resource for research on the immune response to SARS-CoV-2. Where HLA class I and class II types were available, the types were taken from metadata supplied by the sample provider, not from assay-based typing. Subjects who had been exposed to COVID-19, were actively infected with it, or had recovered from it provided the deeply sampled blood TCRbeta repertoires that made up the dataset. The material from the prospective study consisted of cDNA or gDNA derived from T cells, B-cell-depleted T cells, or PBMCs. The samples were drawn from two sources: the first 160 participants of the ongoing ImmuneRACE study, and some 1,300 subjects contributed by 6 global collaborators. Paper-wide results and their limitations: Clinical and demographic metadata were provided uncurated, with the amount varying by source and participant.

Each collaborating institution followed its own protocols to collect whole blood in K2EDTA tubes. For TCRbeta analysis, collaborators shipped samples in one of three forms: frozen whole blood, isolated PBMCs, or DNA extracted from either of those sample types. A word on this clone: What this receptor recognizes is not known. One base away there is no much larger clone; base qualities are not given.

The immunoSEQ Assay, a bias-controlled multiplex PCR, was used to amplify TCRbeta CDR3 regions from genomic DNA. In the original analysis: Within the assay, amplification of reference gene primers was used to estimate how many nucleated cells each sample contained. Sequence reads were collapsed and filtered to measure the absolute abundance of every unique TCRbeta CDR3 rearrangement. For each sample, productive Simpson clonality was calculated as the square root of Simpson's diversity index over productive rearrangements. TCRdb carries this immuneACCESS record with in-frame sequences only. Its versions omit some clonotypes, under half of them owing to an unresolved V gene in the studies checked, with the rest unexplained. The DNA was the basis for D and trimming; V, J and clone size are from that table. For this sample there are roughly 72,000 clones; around 80% appear just once. Together, the top ten hold roughly an eighth of the sample.

The germline V gene supplies CDR1 LGHNA and CDR2 YNFKEQ. From its cysteine to its phenylalanine, the CDR3 spans 16 amino acids. This entry keeps only the CDR3 DNA: 48 bases, framed from base 1. The germline V and J ends show losses of 1 base and 6 bases respectively, and no gene match explains 9 bases of the junction. The sequencing input was peripheral blood. The receptor was isolated from a woman over 75 with acute or convalescent COVID-19. The receptor chain draws on TRBV4-2 and TRBJ1-5, with 7 bases aligning to TRBD1. The CDR3 loop reads CASSQGGGKGVQPQHF. The DNA reads as follows: TGTGCCAGCAGCCAAGGAGGGGGCAAGGGGGTTCAGCCCCAGCATTTT.